This is a list of T cell receptor beta chains from one sample in a study of blood T cell repertoires in COVID-19. The data were produced by immunoSEQ multiplex PCR, yet TCRdb's version contains in-frame clones alone and is incomplete. This table has hundreds of thousands of clones, about 91% appearing once. Sequencing input: peripheral blood. These receptors were obtained from a woman in her 50s with COVID-19, enrolled during active disease. Both conserved end residues are part of each CDR3. Fields, in order: CDR3 DNA, CDR3 protein, J gene, V gene, clone size, D gene. The D gene is left open where the match is weak. Clone size is not always given. Where it is, it says once, few, many or a class for expanded clones.

TGTGCCAGCAGTAGACATCGAAACACTGAAGCTTTCTTT | CASSRHRNTEAFF | TRBJ1-1 | TRBV6-5 | . | .
TGTGCCAGCAGCCCAGGGACTTCCCAGGAGCTGTTTTTT | CASSPGTSQELFF | TRBJ2-2 | TRBV7-3 | . | .
TGCAGCGTTGAAGGACAGGGCGGGGATGAGCAGTTCTTC | CSVEGQGGDEQFF | TRBJ2-1 | TRBV29-1 | . | .
TGCAGCGTTGGTGGACAGACCTTTCTCTCAGCCGACTATGGCTACACCTTC | CSVGGQTFLSADYGYTF | TRBJ1-2 | TRBV29-1 | . | .
TGTGCCAGCACCCTAAGGGGCAGCAACACTGAAGCTTTCTTT | CASTLRGSNTEAFF | TRBJ1-1 | TRBV6-5 | . | .
TGTGCCAGCAGCCCCGGGGACTTTGGGGGATACGAGCAGTACTTC | CASSPGDFGGYEQYF | TRBJ2-7 | TRBV9 | . | .
TGTGCCATCGGCTCCGGGACTAGCGGGAGCACAGATACGCAGTATTTT | CAIGSGTSGSTDTQYF | TRBJ2-3 | TRBV10-3 | . | TRBD2
TGTGCCAGCGCCCGGGACAGGGGGGAACCCCAGCATTTT | CASARDRGEPQHF | TRBJ1-5 | TRBV2 | . | TRBD1
TGTGCCAGCAGCCAAGTGGGGGACTTTTATGGCTACACCTTC | CASSQVGDFYGYTF | TRBJ1-2 | TRBV3-1/TRBV3-2 | . | .
TGTGCCAGCAGCTTGCGGGGGTGGGATCAGCCCCAGCATTTT | CASSLRGWDQPQHF | TRBJ1-5 | TRBV5-8 | . | .
TGTGCCAGCTTCCGACAGGAGATCTATAATTCACCCCTCCACTTT | CASFRQEIYNSPLHF | TRBJ1-6 | TRBV6-4 | . | .
TGTGCCAGCGGACACTTCTACGAGCAGTACTTC | CASGHFYEQYF | TRBJ2-7 | TRBV6-5 | . | .
TGTGCCAGCAGTGAAGAAGGGGGAATAGAGCAGTACTTC | CASSEEGGIEQYF | TRBJ2-7 | TRBV6-1 | . | .
TGCGCCAGCAGCACGGTGAAGGACAGCCTTTCACCCCTCCACTTT | CASSTVKDSLSPLHF | TRBJ1-6 | TRBV5-1 | . | .
TGTGCCAGCAGCTTAGGGCTGAGGACAGGGCAAGAGACCCAGTACTTC | CASSLGLRTGQETQYF | TRBJ2-5 | TRBV11-3 | . | TRBD1
TGTGCCACCAGTGACCTTACAGGGACGGAGACCCAGTACTTC | CATSDLTGTETQYF | TRBJ2-5 | TRBV24-1 | . | .
TGTGCCAGCAGCCAAGAACGGAGGAATTCACCCCTCCACTTT | CASSQERRNSPLHF | TRBJ1-6 | TRBV3-1/TRBV3-2 | . | .
TGTGCCAGCAGTGAAGACTTTTTAGCGGCGAACACCGGGGAGCTGTTTTTT | CASSEDFLAANTGELFF | TRBJ2-2 | TRBV2 | . | .
TGTGCCAGCAGCGACGGGACAGGCCCCAATGAGCAGTTCTTC | CASSDGTGPNEQFF | TRBJ2-1 | TRBV7-3 | . | TRBD1
TGTGCCAGCCTACCTTCGAGGGTGGGGGGGAACACTGAAGCTTTCTTT | CASLPSRVGGNTEAFF | TRBJ1-1 | TRBV9 | . | .
TGTGCCACATCCCCCGGGACAGGGAGAAAAGAGCAGTACTTC | CATSPGTGRKEQYF | TRBJ2-7 | TRBV30 | . | TRBD1
TGCGCCAGCAGTTTGGACAGGGACACCTATGGCTACACCTTC | CASSLDRDTYGYTF | TRBJ1-2 | TRBV5-1 | . | TRBD1
TGTGCCAGCAGCCCGAGCGGGGGGCTAACAGATACGCAGTATTTT | CASSPSGGLTDTQYF | TRBJ2-3 | TRBV9 | . | TRBD2
TGTGCCAGCACCCCGGACAGGAACTATGGCTACACCTTC | CASTPDRNYGYTF | TRBJ1-2 | TRBV28 | . | TRBD1
TGTGCCAGCAGCTTAGAAACGGGTTCCTACGAGCAGTACTTC | CASSLETGSYEQYF | TRBJ2-7 | TRBV7-9 | . | .
TGTGCTAGTGGTTTGGTACTGCAGGGGCTAGGAGCTAGCAATCAGCCCCAGCATTTT | CASGLVLQGLGASNQPQHF | TRBJ1-5 | TRBV12-5 | . | .
TGTGCCAGCAGTTACGGACAACCACCCACAGATACGCAGTATTTT | CASSYGQPPTDTQYF | TRBJ2-3 | TRBV6-2/TRBV6-3 | . | .
TGTGCCAGCAGTCTAACCACTCGGGCTGAAGCTTTCTTT | CASSLTTRAEAFF | TRBJ1-1 | TRBV6-2/TRBV6-3 | few | .
TGTGCCAGCAGCTCCGGTAGTGGCGAGCAGTACTTC | CASSSGSGEQYF | TRBJ2-7 | TRBV3-1/TRBV3-2 | . | .
TGTGCCAGCAATACAGGGTTGTATGGCTACACCTTC | CASNTGLYGYTF | TRBJ1-2 | TRBV6-5 | . | .
TGCGCCAGCAGCGGTTGGACTAGCGGGGGAAATGAGCAGTTCTTC | CASSGWTSGGNEQFF | TRBJ2-1 | TRBV5-1 | . | TRBD2
TGTGCCAGCAGCCCACAGGCCCTGAACACTGAAGCTTTCTTT | CASSPQALNTEAFF | TRBJ1-1 | TRBV3-1/TRBV3-2 | once | .
TGCACCAGCAGCCAACGTCGGAGGCTCAACACTGAAGCTTTCTTT | CTSSQRRRLNTEAFF | TRBJ1-1 | TRBV1 | . | .
TGTGCCAGCAGCCTTCAGGACGGGAGCTCTGGAAACACCATATATTTT | CASSLQDGSSGNTIYF | TRBJ1-3 | TRBV7-8 | . | .
TGTGCCAGCAGCTTCGGGACAGGAAATGAAAAACTGTTTTTT | CASSFGTGNEKLFF | TRBJ1-4 | TRBV5-6 | . | TRBD1
TGTGCCAGCAGCTTTTTGCAGGGCTACACCTTC | CASSFLQGYTF | TRBJ1-2 | TRBV13 | once | .
TGTGCCAGCAGTTCGGGGTACACCATATATTTT | CASSSGYTIYF | TRBJ1-3 | TRBV6-5 | . | .
TGTGCCAGCAGCCCAGACAGGGCAAGCGGGGAGCTGTTTTTT | CASSPDRASGELFF | TRBJ2-2 | TRBV6-5 | . | TRBD1
TGTGCCTGGAGTCTCGGGGATTCTCAGCCCCAGCATTTT | CAWSLGDSQPQHF | TRBJ1-5 | TRBV30 | once | .
TGTGCCAGCAGCGGGGACAGCAATGAGCAGTTCTTC | CASSGDSNEQFF | TRBJ2-1 | TRBV7-3 | . | TRBD1
TGTGCCAGCAGCTCGGGCGGGGGGGCCGGTGCAGATACGCAGTATTTT | CASSSGGGAGADTQYF | TRBJ2-3 | TRBV5-8 | . | TRBD2
TGTGCCAGTAGTCCAGTTAGCTCAGCAAGTGAGCAGTTCTTC | CASSPVSSASEQFF | TRBJ2-1 | TRBV19 | . | .
TGTGCCAGCAGCGTAGCGCAGGGCTCCACTGAAGCTTTCTTT | CASSVAQGSTEAFF | TRBJ1-1 | TRBV9 | . | .
TGTGCCAGCAGCTTAACTGGTTCCATGAATACGCAGTATTTT | CASSLTGSMNTQYF | TRBJ2-3 | TRBV11-2 | . | .
TGTGCCACCACCCGGGGGACCGGGGAGCTGTTTTTT | CATTRGTGELFF | TRBJ2-2 | TRBV6-5 | . | .
TGTGCCATCAGTGCCCAGGGGGAATCACAGCCCCAGCATTTT | CAISAQGESQPQHF | TRBJ1-5 | TRBV10-3 | . | TRBD1
TGCAGCGTCCCTGGCGGGGGAATCACTGAAGCTTTCTTT | CSVPGGGITEAFF | TRBJ1-1 | TRBV29-1 | once | .
TGTGCCAGCAGTTATAGTTCGGCAGGGGGCACTGAAGCTTTCTTT | CASSYSSAGGTEAFF | TRBJ1-1 | TRBV6-5 | . | TRBD1
TGTGCCAGCAGCCTCCGCACAGTTAGCAATCAGCCCCAGCATTTT | CASSLRTVSNQPQHF | TRBJ1-5 | TRBV21-1 | . | .
TGCGCCAGCAGCTTGGCCATGGTGCGGGGAGCAACTAATGAAAAACTGTTTTTT | CASSLAMVRGATNEKLFF | TRBJ1-4 | TRBV5-1 | . | .
TGTGCCAGTAGTCAAGCGGCGACTACTAATGAAAAACTGTTTTTT | CASSQAATTNEKLFF | TRBJ1-4 | TRBV19 | . | .
TGTGCCAGCAGCGAGACGGGACAGGGGGATACGCAGTATTTT | CASSETGQGDTQYF | TRBJ2-3 | TRBV5-5 | . | TRBD1
TGTGCCAGCAGACGAGACACTGAAGCTTTCTTT | CASRRDTEAFF | TRBJ1-1 | TRBV6-5 | . | .